Presented here are 14 T cell receptor beta chains from one specimen sequenced in a study of T-cell memory formation after mild COVID-19. TCRdb used MiXCR to reprocess the 5' RACE reads, holding one entry per CDR3 protein. The data hold 450,000 to 650,000 distinct CDR3 sequences, with roughly 22% observed a single time. The sequenced sample was PBMCs or a T cell subset sorted from them (not recorded which). These receptors came from an adult woman who had mild COVID-19 (a few samples of this study predate the infection). Cell type and time point are not known.

This clonotype was detected ten times or more. The chain recombines TRBV3-1 with TRBJ2-7, with a weak D call TRBD1 (6 bases). V lost 10 bases and J lost 1, with 14 bases in between. This CDR3 is 13 amino acids long. CDR1 is LGHDT and CDR2 is YNNKEL in the germline V gene (reference sequence). The CDR3 sequence is CATPLGQSYEQYF. The CDR3 DNA is TGTGCCACCCCGCTAGGACAGTCCTACGAGCAGTACTTC.

The chain recombines TRBV3-1 with TRBJ2-7; 11 nucleotides agree with TRBD2. CDR3 size: 15 residues. J gave up 5 bases and V 5 bases, and 8 bases lay outside the gene matches. CDR1 is LGHDT and CDR2 is YNNKEL in the germline V gene (reference sequence). This chain's CDR3 is CASSAWTSGPNEQYF. Written as DNA, the CDR3 is TGTGCCAGCAGCGCTTGGACTAGCGGGCCAAACGAGCAGTACTTC.

V usage is TRBV2 and J usage is TRBJ2-5; D may be TRBD1 (5 bases). The V end was cut by 2 bases, the J end by 0 bases, with 10 bases between. The V gene's germline CDR1 is SNHLY and CDR2 FYNNEI. The CDR3 extends over 15 amino acids. The DNA of the CDR3 is TGTGCCAGCAGTGAATGGCAGGGTGACCAAGAGACCCAGTACTTC. Translation: CASSEWQGDQETQYF. Full variable domain (outside the CDR3, taken from reference TRBV2 and TRBJ2-5): EPEVTQTPSHQVTQMGQEVILRCVPISNHLYFYWYRQILGQKVEFLVSFYNNEISEKSEIFDDQFSVERPDGSNFTLKIRSTKLEDSAMYFCASSEWQGDQETQYFGPGTRLLVL.

The genes are TRBV25-1 and TRBJ2-3; TRBD2 might be the D (5 bases). The length of the CDR3 is 14 residues. The ends were cut back, 3 bases at V and 0 bases at J, with 7 bases in the middle. Germline V gene sequence: CDR1 MGHDK, CDR2 SYGVNS. DNA for the CDR3: TGTGCCAGCAGTGAGTGGACTAGCACAGATACGCAGTATTTT. Translation: CASSEWTSTDTQYF. The full variable domain, in which reference TRBV25-1 and TRBJ2-3 provide the parts outside the CDR3, is EADIYQTPRYLVIGTGKKITLECSQTMGHDKMYWYQQDPGMELHLIHYSYGVNSTEKGDLSSESTVSRIRTEHFPLTLESARPSHTSQYLCASSEWTSTDTQYFGPGTRLTVL.

This clonotype was seen repeatedly, ten times or more. The chain is built from TRBV3-1 and TRBJ2-5; D perhaps matches TRBD1 (6 bases). CDR3 size: 16 residues. V was pared by 2 bases and J by 3 bases, with 16 bases between. In germline, CDR1 is LGHDT, CDR2 YNNKEL (reference sequence). The CDR3 sequence is CASSQTGTPAKETQYF. CDR3 nucleotide sequence: TGTGCCAGCAGCCAAACCGGGACACCGGCGAAAGAGACCCAGTACTTC.

In its sample, this clonotype was seen many times. The rearrangement joins TRBV7-8 to TRBJ2-7, with 14 bases identical to TRBD2. Trimming took 5 bases from V and 4 from J; bases not matched to a gene: 7. The V gene's germline CDR1 is SGHVS and CDR2 FQNEAQ. The CDR3 runs to 16 residues. CDR3 protein: CASSPRRLAGGYEQYF. CDR3 DNA: TGTGCCAGCAGCCCTCGACGACTAGCGGGAGGGTACGAGCAGTACTTC.

The sample holds many counts of this clonotype. The chain uses TRBV7-8 and TRBJ1-6; TRBD1 matches at 7 bases. J gave up 0 bases and V 5 bases, and 10 bases lay outside the gene matches. Germline loops: CDR1 SGHVS, CDR2 FQNEAQ. The CDR3 is 18 amino acids. The CDR3 loop is CASSVTGILNSYNSPLHF. The CDR3 DNA is TGTGCCAGCAGCGTGACAGGGATCCTCAACTCCTATAATTCACCCCTCCACTTT.

This clonotype was detected ten times or more. The V gene is TRBV12-3 or TRBV12-4, the J gene TRBJ2-1; no reliable D call. CDR3 length equals 13 residues. Trimming stripped 5 bases from V and 11 bases from J, with 16 bases between. CDR3: CASSPVVREKQFF. CDR3 nucleotides: TGTGCCAGCAGTCCCGTAGTGAGAGAGAAGCAGTTCTTC.

The chain uses TRBV5-1 and TRBJ2-7; weak D call: TRBD1 (6 bases). The CDR3 totals 12 residues. V lost 5 bases and J 6 bases, leaving 12 bases between the germline ends. Germline lookup yields CDR1 SGHRS and CDR2 YFSETQ. The CDR3 nucleotides read TGCGCCAGCAGGGAACAGGGCAGCGAGCAGTACTTC. Encoded protein: CASREQGSEQYF. Combining the CDR3 with reference TRBV5-1 and TRBJ2-7 gives the whole variable domain KAGVTQTPRYLIKTRGQQVTLSCSPISGHRSVSWYQQTPGQGLQFLFEYFSETQRNKGNFPGRFSGRQFSNSRSEMNVSTLELGDSALYLCASREQGSEQYFGPGTRLTVT.

The rearrangement uses TRBV5-1 and TRBJ1-4; possibly TRBD1 for D (5 bases). V lost 2 bases and J 4 bases, leaving 15 bases between the germline ends. The CDR3 is 16 amino acids. CDR1 and CDR2 (germline): SGHRS, YFSETQ. CDR3 amino acids: CASSFNRPTLNEKLFF. CDR3 DNA: TGCGCCAGCAGCTTCAACAGGCCCACACTTAATGAAAAACTGTTTTTT. The whole variable domain, filled in from reference TRBV5-1 and TRBJ1-4, reads KAGVTQTPRYLIKTRGQQVTLSCSPISGHRSVSWYQQTPGQGLQFLFEYFSETQRNKGNFPGRFSGRQFSNSRSEMNVSTLELGDSALYLCASSFNRPTLNEKLFFGSGTQLSVL.

This clonotype was seen repeatedly, ten times or more. The V call is TRBV7-2, the J call TRBJ2-7; D is undetermined. CDR1 is SGHTA, CDR2 FQGNSA, per germline. This CDR3 is built from 15 residues. With 2 bases removed from V and 7 bases from J, the gap between germline ends came to 18 bases. The CDR3 reads CASSLTAQSRREQYF. CDR3 in DNA: TGTGCCAGCAGCTTAACTGCTCAATCCCGTAGGGAGCAGTACTTC.

There are many counts of this clonotype. The chain carries TRBV7-2 and TRBJ2-2; the D gene is possibly TRBD2 (6 bases). Germline lookup yields CDR1 SGHTA and CDR2 FQGNSA. The CDR3 extends over 16 amino acids. The V and J ends lost 7 bases and 1 base respectively, with 16 bases between them. DNA of the CDR3: TGTGCCAGCACTCCGGGGGACTCACTGAACACCGGGGAGCTGTTTTTT. This translates into CASTPGDSLNTGELFF.

This clonotype was counted ten times or more. J is TRBJ2-7 and V is TRBV7-8; D ambiguous. CDR3 length: 17 amino acids. Germline-derived CDR1 and CDR2 are SGHVS and FQNEAQ. Trimming stripped 1 base from V and 2 bases from J, with 18 bases between. DNA for the CDR3: TGTGCCAGCAGCTTAGGGGCGGCCATCGCAATCGCCTACGAGCAGTACTTC. This gives the protein CASSLGAAIAIAYEQYF.

The rearrangement links TRBV2 to TRBJ2-7; D perhaps matches TRBD2 (5 bases). Trimming pared 4 bases from V and 2 bases from J, leaving 9 bases between. CDR3 length: 13 amino acids. CDR1 is SNHLY, CDR2 FYNNEI, per germline. The CDR3, as DNA: TGTGCCAGCAGTGTCGGAGGAACCTACGAGCAGTACTTC. Translated, it gives CASSVGGTYEQYF. Complete variable domain (other parts from reference TRBV2 and TRBJ2-7): EPEVTQTPSHQVTQMGQEVILRCVPISNHLYFYWYRQILGQKVEFLVSFYNNEISEKSEIFDDQFSVERPDGSNFTLKIRSTKLEDSAMYFCASSVGGTYEQYFGPGTRLTVT.